What follows are 13 T cell receptor beta chains derived from one specimen sequenced in a study of T cell responses to AZD1222 COVID-19 vaccine. This table comes from immunoSEQ multiplex PCR, and its TCRdb copy is limited to in-frame clones, with some not included. Of roughly 150,000 clones in the sample, approximately 94% were seen once. The sequenced sample was peripheral blood, obtained 28 days after the second AZD1222 dose. The receptors derive from an adult who received the AZD1222 COVID-19 vaccine.

The gene calls are TRBV18 and TRBJ1-5; possible D gene TRBD1, 6 bases. Per the germline V gene, CDR1 is KGHSH and CDR2 is LQKENI. V dropped 3 bases and J dropped 7 bases, with 10 bases sitting between them. The CDR3 runs 13 residues. The CDR3, as DNA: TGTGCCAGCTCACCGGGGGCACGGCAGCCCCAGCATTTT. It encodes CASSPGARQPQHF. Using reference TRBV18 and TRBJ1-5 for the parts outside the CDR3, the full variable domain is NAGVMQNPRHLVRRRGQEARLRCSPMKGHSHVYWYRQLPEEGLKFMVYLQKENIIDESGMPKERFSAEFPKEGPSILRIQQVVRGDSAAYFCASSPGARQPQHFGDGTRLSIL.

The genes are TRBV6-5 and TRBJ1-2, with TRBD1 as a possible D gene (5 bases). The CDR3 sequence is 15 residues long. Trimming removed 1 base at V and 8 bases at J, with 17 bases between. Germline V CDR1 and CDR2: MNHEY, SVGAGI. The CDR3 sequence: CASSYWGRDIKGYTF. In nucleotides, the CDR3 is TGTGCCAGCAGTTACTGGGGGAGGGATATTAAGGGCTACACCTTC.

The chain couples TRBV27 to TRBJ2-1; 9 bases map to TRBD1. Per germline, CDR1 MNHEY and CDR2 SMNVEV (reference sequence). The CDR3 consists of 16 residues. The V and J ends lost 6 bases and 4 bases, in that order; junction bases with no gene match: 10. DNA of the CDR3: TGTGCCAGCAGCACCCACGGGACAGGGATATACAATGAGCAGTTCTTC. Its translation: CASSTHGTGIYNEQFF.

The chain joins TRBV18 to TRBJ2-2; 7 bases line up with TRBD2. V gave up 2 bases and J gave up 3 bases; unmatched junction bases: 9. Germline CDR1 is KGHSH and CDR2 is LQKENI. This CDR3 comprises 17 residues. CDR3 region: CASSPYTRGGDTGELFF. The CDR3 coding sequence is TGTGCCAGCTCACCATACACACGGGGAGGGGACACCGGGGAGCTGTTTTTT.

The CDR3 loop is CASSYSTSGNADTQYF. The CDR3 DNA reads TGCGCCAGCAGCTATTCGACTAGCGGGAATGCAGATACGCAGTATTTT. J is TRBJ2-3 and V is TRBV4-3; 11 bases fit TRBD2. The J segment lost 4 bases and the V segment lost 5 bases, leaving 8 bases of the junction unmatched. The CDR3 has 16 residues. CDR1 is LGHNA, CDR2 YSLEER, per germline.

The CDR3 sequence: CASSLDLNTEAFF. The DNA of the CDR3 is TGTGCCAGCAGCTTAGACTTAAACACTGAAGCTTTCTTT. This chain joins TRBV7-9 and TRBJ1-1; unclear D gene. The V and J ends lost 1 base and 2 bases respectively, with 5 bases between them. This CDR3 is built from 13 residues. The germline gives CDR1 SEHNR, CDR2 FQNEAQ (reference sequence).

J is TRBJ2-2 and V is TRBV7-9; D perhaps matches TRBD2 (6 bases). Germline lookup yields CDR1 SEHNR and CDR2 FQNEAQ (reference sequence). Trimming removed 1 base at V and 5 bases at J, with 14 bases between. The CDR3 is made up of 16 amino acids. CDR3 nucleotide sequence: TGTGCCAGCAGCTTAGACTGGGAGGAGGAGACCGGGGAGCTGTTTTTT. Residues: CASSLDWEEETGELFF.

This chain links TRBV6-6 with TRBJ2-1; 7 nucleotides line up with TRBD2. The germline gives CDR1 MNHNY, CDR2 SVGAGI (reference sequence). The CDR3 is made up of 14 amino acids. Trimming at V came to 4 bases and at J to 6 bases, leaving 6 bases not matched to a gene. CDR3 DNA: TGTGCCAGCAGTTGGGAGGGAGTGCTCAATGAGCAGTTCTTC. Translating gives CASSWEGVLNEQFF.

V and J are TRBV11-2 and TRBJ2-1; D is unclear. CDR3 length: 14 amino acids. Per germline, CDR1 SGHAT and CDR2 FQNNGV. V was pared by 1 base and J by 2 bases, with 6 bases between. The CDR3 nucleotides are TGTGCCAGCAGCTTAGGGGCCCCCTACAATGAGCAGTTCTTC. Amino acids: CASSLGAPYNEQFF. Full variable domain (remainder filled in from reference TRBV11-2 and TRBJ2-1): EAGVAQSPRYKIIEKRQSVAFWCNPISGHATLYWYQQILGQGPKLLIQFQNNGVVDDSQLPKDRFSAERLKGVDSTLKIQPAKLEDSAVYLCASSLGAPYNEQFFGPGTRLTVL.

The genes are TRBV9 and TRBJ2-2, with TRBD2 identical over 9 bases. Trimming took 3 bases from V and 2 from J; bases not matched to a gene: 2. CDR1 is SGDLS and CDR2 is YYNGEE in the germline V gene. This CDR3 contains 15 residues. This CDR3 reads CASSASGTNTGELFF. The CDR3 nucleotides are TGTGCCAGCAGCGCTAGCGGGACCAACACCGGGGAGCTGTTTTTT.

This clone was recorded once. The chain uses TRBV18 and TRBJ1-6, with D possibly matching TRBD1 (6 bases). The CDR3 loop spans 15 amino acids. Deletions cut 3 bases from V and 7 bases from J, with 13 bases between. In germline, CDR1 is KGHSH, CDR2 LQKENI. This CDR3 reads CASSPQADRNSPLHF. In DNA, the CDR3 is TGTGCCAGCTCACCCCAAGCGGACAGAAATTCACCCCTCCACTTT. The whole variable domain, filled in from reference TRBV18 and TRBJ1-6, reads NAGVMQNPRHLVRRRGQEARLRCSPMKGHSHVYWYRQLPEEGLKFMVYLQKENIIDESGMPKERFSAEFPKEGPSILRIQQVVRGDSAAYFCASSPQADRNSPLHFGNGTRLTVT.

The DNA of the CDR3 is TGTGCCAGCAGTTACTCGACGTCGTCAGGGGGCTATGGCTACACCTTC. Translating it yields CASSYSTSSGGYGYTF. This sequence joins TRBV6-5 and TRBJ1-2; 7 bases align to TRBD1. Germline V lookup: CDR1 MNHEY, CDR2 SVGAGI. This CDR3 spans 16 amino acids. The V gene end was trimmed by 0 bases and the J gene end by 4 bases; junction bases not matched to a gene: 8.

The chain is built from TRBV3-1 (or the pseudogene TRBV3-2) and TRBJ2-7, with 8 bases matching TRBD2. The CDR3 contains 16 residues. CDR1 and CDR2 (germline): LGHDT, YNNKEL (reference sequence). V lost 1 base, J lost 1 base, and 6 bases stayed unmatched. CDR3 region: CASSQVGGRKSYEQYF. The CDR3 coding sequence is TGTGCCAGCAGCCAAGTCGGCGGGAGGAAATCCTACGAGCAGTACTTC.